This TCR beta chain was identified in a study of T-cell reconstitution after alpha-beta-depleted transplantation in children. This clonotype has at least ten counts. CDR3 length: 17 residues. Trimming at V came to 7 bases and at J to 0 bases, leaving 11 bases not matched to a gene. Construction of the TCRbeta library involved unique molecular identifiers. TCRdb re-called the PCR reads with MiXCR, one entry per CDR3 protein. The sample lists 230,000 or so distinct CDR3 sequences, 9.7% occurring once. V is TRBV12-3 or TRBV12-4 and J is TRBJ1-3; 8 bases align to TRBD1. This sequence was found in a human donor who donated a stem cell graft to a child with SCID. The material was PBMCs from the stem cell graft donor, obtained from the stem cell graft. CDR3 loop: CASNFLGTGDSGNTIYF. For the CDR3, the DNA is TGTGCCAGCAACTTTCTGGGGACAGGTGACTCTGGAAACACCATATATTTT.